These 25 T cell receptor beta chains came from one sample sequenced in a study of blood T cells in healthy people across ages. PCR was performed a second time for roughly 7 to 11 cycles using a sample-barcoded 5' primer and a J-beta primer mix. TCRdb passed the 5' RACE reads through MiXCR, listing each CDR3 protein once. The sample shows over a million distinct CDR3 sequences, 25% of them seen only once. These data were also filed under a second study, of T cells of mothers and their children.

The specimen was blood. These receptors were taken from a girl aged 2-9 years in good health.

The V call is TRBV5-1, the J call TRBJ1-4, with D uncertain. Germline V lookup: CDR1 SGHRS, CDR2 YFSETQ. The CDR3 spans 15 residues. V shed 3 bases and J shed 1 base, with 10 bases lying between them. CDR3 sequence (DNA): TGCGCCAGCAGCTCCTTTACTGGAACTAATGAAAAACTGTTTTTT. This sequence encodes CASSSFTGTNEKLFF. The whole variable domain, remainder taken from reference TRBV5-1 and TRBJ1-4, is KAGVTQTPRYLIKTRGQQVTLSCSPISGHRSVSWYQQTPGQGLQFLFEYFSETQRNKGNFPGRFSGRQFSNSRSEMNVSTLELGDSALYLCASSSFTGTNEKLFFGSGTQLSVL.

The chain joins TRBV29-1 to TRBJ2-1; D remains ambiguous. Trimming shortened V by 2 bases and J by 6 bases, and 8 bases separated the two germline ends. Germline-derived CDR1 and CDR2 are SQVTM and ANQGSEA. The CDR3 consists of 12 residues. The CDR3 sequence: CSVEFEVNEQFF. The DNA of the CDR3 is TGCAGCGTTGAATTCGAGGTCAATGAGCAGTTCTTC.

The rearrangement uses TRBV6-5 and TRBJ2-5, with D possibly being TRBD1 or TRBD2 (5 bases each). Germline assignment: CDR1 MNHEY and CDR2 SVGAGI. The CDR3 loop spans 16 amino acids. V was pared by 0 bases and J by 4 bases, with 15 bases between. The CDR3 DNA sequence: TGTGCCAGCAGTTACTCCATCCCCGGGGCCGGAGAGACCCAGTACTTC. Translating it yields CASSYSIPGAGETQYF.

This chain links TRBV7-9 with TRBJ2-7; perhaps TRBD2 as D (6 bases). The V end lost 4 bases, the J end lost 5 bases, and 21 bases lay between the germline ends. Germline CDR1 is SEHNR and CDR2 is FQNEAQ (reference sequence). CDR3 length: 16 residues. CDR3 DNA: TGTGCCAGCAGCTCCCAGCGGGTCGCAAAGGGCCACGAGCAGTACTTC. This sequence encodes CASSSQRVAKGHEQYF.

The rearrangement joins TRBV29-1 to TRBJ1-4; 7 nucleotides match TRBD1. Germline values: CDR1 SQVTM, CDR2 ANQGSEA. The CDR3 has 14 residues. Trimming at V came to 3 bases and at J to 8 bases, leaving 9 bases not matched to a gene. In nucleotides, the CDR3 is TGCAGCGTTGACGCCGGGACAGAGGGAGAAAAACTGTTTTTT. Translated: CSVDAGTEGEKLFF.

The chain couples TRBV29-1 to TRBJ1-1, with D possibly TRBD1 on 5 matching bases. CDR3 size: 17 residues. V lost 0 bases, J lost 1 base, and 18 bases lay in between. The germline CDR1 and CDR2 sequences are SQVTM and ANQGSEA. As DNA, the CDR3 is TGCAGCGTTGAAGATCTTAATCGACTGAGGGGGAACACTGAAGCTTTCTTT. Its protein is CSVEDLNRLRGNTEAFF.

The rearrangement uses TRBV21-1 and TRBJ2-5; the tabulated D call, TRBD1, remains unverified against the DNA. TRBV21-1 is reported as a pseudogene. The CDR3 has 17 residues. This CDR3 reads CASSYTPHDRGEETQYF. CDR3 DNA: TGTGCCAGCAGCTACACCCCCCACGACAGGGGGGAAGAGACCCAGTACTTC.

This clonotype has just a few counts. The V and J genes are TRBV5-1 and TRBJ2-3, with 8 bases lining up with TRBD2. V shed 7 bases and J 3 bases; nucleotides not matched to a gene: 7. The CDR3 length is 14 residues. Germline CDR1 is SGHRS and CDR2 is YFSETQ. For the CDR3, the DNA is TGCGCCAGCCGAGGGGGACTAGAGACAGATACGCAGTATTTT. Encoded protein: CASRGGLETDTQYF.

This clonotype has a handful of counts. CDR3 DNA sequence: TGTGCCAGCAGTTTTTATGGGACGGGGGCCTACGAGCAGTACTTC. Translated: CASSFYGTGAYEQYF. The V call is TRBV12-3 or TRBV12-4, the J call TRBJ2-7; D may be TRBD2 (6 bases). This CDR3 is 15 amino acids long. The V and J ends lost 3 bases and 2 bases respectively, with 14 bases between them.

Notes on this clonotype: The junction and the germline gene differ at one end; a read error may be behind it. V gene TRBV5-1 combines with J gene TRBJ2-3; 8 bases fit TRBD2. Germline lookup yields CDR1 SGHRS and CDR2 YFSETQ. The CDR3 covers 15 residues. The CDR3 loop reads CASSLREGSTDAQYF. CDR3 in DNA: TGCGCCAGCAGCTTGCGGGAGGGTAGCACAGATGCGCAGTATTTT.

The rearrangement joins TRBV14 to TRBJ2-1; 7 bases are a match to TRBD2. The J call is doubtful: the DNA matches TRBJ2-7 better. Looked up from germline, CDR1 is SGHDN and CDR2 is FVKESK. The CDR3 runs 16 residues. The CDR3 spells CASSRDNRGVRNEQYF. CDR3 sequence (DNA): TGTGCCAGCAGCCGAGACAACCGGGGGGTGAGAAACGAGCAGTACTTC.

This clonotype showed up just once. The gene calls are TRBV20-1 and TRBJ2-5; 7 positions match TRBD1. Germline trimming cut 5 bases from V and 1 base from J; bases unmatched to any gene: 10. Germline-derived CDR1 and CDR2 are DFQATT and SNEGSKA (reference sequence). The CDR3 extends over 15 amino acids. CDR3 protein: CSAYLPGQSQETQYF. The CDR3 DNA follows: TGCAGTGCTTACTTACCGGGACAGAGCCAAGAGACCCAGTACTTC.

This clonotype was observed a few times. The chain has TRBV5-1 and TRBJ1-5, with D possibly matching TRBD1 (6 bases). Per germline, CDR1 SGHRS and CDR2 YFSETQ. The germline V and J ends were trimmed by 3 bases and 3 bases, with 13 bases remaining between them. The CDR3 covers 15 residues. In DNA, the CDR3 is TGCGCCAGCAGCTCAGGGACAAACATCAATCAGCCCCAGCATTTT. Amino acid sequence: CASSSGTNINQPQHF.

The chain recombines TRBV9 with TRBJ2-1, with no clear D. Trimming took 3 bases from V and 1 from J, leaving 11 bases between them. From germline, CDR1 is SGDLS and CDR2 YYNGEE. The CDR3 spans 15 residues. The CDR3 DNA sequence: TGTGCCAGCAGCGCCCTTACGAGATCCTACAATGAGCAGTTCTTC. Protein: CASSALTRSYNEQFF.

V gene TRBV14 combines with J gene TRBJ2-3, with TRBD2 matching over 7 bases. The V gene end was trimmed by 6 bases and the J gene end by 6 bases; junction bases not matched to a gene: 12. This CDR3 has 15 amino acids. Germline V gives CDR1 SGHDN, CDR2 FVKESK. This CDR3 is CASRGSSGVRDTQYF. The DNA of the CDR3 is TGTGCCAGCAGGGGCTCTAGCGGCGTTAGGGATACGCAGTATTTT.

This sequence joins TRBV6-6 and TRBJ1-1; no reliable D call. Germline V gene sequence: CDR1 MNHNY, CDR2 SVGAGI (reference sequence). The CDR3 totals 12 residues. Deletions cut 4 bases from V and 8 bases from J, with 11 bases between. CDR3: CASSFANFEAFF. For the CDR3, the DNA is TGTGCCAGCAGTTTCGCCAACTTCGAAGCTTTCTTT.

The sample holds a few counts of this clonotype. The CDR3 spells CASSLLAGRADTQYF. CDR3 coding DNA: TGTGCCAGCAGTTTACTAGCGGGGAGAGCAGATACGCAGTATTTT. The chain couples TRBV12-3 or TRBV12-4 to TRBJ2-3; TRBD2 matches at 9 bases. V lost 2 bases to trimming and J lost 4 bases; unmatched junction nucleotides: 4. The CDR3 is 15 residues long.

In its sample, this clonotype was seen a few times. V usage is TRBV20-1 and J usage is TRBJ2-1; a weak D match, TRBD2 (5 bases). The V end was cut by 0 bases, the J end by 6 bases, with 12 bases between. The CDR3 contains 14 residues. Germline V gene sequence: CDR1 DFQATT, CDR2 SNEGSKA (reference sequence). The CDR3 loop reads CSARELGSFNEQFF. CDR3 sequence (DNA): TGCAGTGCTAGAGAATTGGGGAGTTTCAATGAGCAGTTCTTC.

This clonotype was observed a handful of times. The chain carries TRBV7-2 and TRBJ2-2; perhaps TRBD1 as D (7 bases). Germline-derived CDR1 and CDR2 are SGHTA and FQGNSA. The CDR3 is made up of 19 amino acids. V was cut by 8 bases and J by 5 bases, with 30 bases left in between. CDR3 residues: CASPSPMRQGGVGTGELFF. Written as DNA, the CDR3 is TGTGCCAGCCCCTCCCCTATGAGACAGGGAGGTGTTGGGACCGGGGAGCTGTTTTTT.

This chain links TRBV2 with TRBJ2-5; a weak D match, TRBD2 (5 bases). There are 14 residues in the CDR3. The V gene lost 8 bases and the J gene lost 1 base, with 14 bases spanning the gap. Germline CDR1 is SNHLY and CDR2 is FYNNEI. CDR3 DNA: TGTGCCAGCGGACGGGAACAGACCCAAGAGACCCAGTACTTC. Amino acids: CASGREQTQETQYF.

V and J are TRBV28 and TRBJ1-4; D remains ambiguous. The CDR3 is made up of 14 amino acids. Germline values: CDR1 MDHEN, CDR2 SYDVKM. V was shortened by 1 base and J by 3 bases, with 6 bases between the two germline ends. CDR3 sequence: CASSLLQSNEKLFF. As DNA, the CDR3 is TGTGCCAGCAGTTTATTACAGTCTAATGAAAAACTGTTTTTT.

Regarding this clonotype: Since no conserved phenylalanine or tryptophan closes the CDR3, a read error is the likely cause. The CDR3: CASSPRKAGSQETQYL. The CDR3 nucleotides read TGTGCCAGCAGCCCCCGTAAGGCGGGCAGCCAAGAGACCCAGTACCTC. This chain uses TRBV7-9 with TRBJ2-5; perhaps TRBD2 as D (5 bases). The CDR3 covers 16 residues. Germline loops: CDR1 SEHNR, CDR2 FQNEAQ (reference sequence). V was clipped by 5 bases and J by 1 base, with 17 bases between them.

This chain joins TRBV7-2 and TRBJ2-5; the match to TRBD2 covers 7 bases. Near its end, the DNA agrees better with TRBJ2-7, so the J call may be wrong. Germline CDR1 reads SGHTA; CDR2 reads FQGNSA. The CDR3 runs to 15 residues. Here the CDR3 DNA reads TGTGCCAGCAGCTTAGATCTTGCGGGAGTCTACGAGCAGTACTTC. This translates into CASSLDLAGVYEQYF.

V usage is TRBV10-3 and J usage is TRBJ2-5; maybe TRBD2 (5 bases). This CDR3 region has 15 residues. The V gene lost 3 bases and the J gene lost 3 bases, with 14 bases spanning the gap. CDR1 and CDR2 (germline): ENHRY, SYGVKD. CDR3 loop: CAISDPVAAEETQYF. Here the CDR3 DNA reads TGTGCCATCAGTGACCCCGTAGCAGCGGAAGAGACCCAGTACTTC.

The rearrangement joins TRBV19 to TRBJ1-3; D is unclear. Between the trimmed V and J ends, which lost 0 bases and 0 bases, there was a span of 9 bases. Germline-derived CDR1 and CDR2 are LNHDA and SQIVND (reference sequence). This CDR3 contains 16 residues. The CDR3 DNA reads TGTGCCAGTAGTATAGAAACCCTGGACTCTGGAAACACCATATATTTT. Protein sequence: CASSIETLDSGNTIYF.